This T cell receptor beta chain was identified in a study of a mutant IDH1 vaccine in newly diagnosed glioma. Whole-study context: Males made up approximately 62% and females roughly 38% of treated patients, whose mean age was around 41 years. Patients arrived already treated with radiotherapy, temozolomide, or both, most having had both.

Findings and caveats of the study: Changes in top peripheral clonotypes did not appear linked to pseudoprogression.

A word on this clone: Its antigen is still unknown. Germline is not matched at one junction end, which may reflect a read error.

CDR1 is SNHLY, CDR2 FYNNEI, per germline. This CDR3 region has 15 residues. Assay: immunoSEQ multiplex PCR; the TCRdb copy retains only in-frame clones and omits some. This table holds about 30,000 clones, roughly 80% found once. Time point: baseline, week 1 (first vaccination visit). Treatment reported: pre-vaccination baseline after standard-of-care therapy. The starting material was PBMCs, obtained from a glioma patient treated with radiotherapy, temozolomide or both. The J gene is TRBJ2-7, the V gene TRBV2, with TRBD2 as a possible D gene (5 bases). The receptor's source is a man aged 30 to 39 with glioma. In DNA form, the CDR3 reads TGTGCCAGCAGGGACCCCCGGGATCAATTTCCTCCCCGTTCCTTC. Translation gives CASRDPRDQFPPRSF.